The 22 T cell receptor beta chains in this list originate from one sample, sequenced in a study of regulatory T cells in long-lasting Graves disease (dated by TCRdb to the early 2020s). Library preparation employed multiplex PCR. The run used an Illumina HiSeq 4000. CDR3 regions were amplified by Arm-PCR with iRepertoire HTBI primers to construct TCR beta libraries. TCRdb ran its own pipeline on the public reads, namely fastp trimming at Q25 and MiXCR clone calling, and kept in-frame beta chains. Rows merge per CDR3 protein into single entries with the most common DNA and genes. Within this sample are approximately 230,000 distinct CDR3 sequences, with about 17% of them counted one time only. More than 20% of the sample is taken by the ten largest. According to the study, the label for this sample's time point signals: newly diagnosed GD, antithyroid drugs for less than 3 months. RNA was extracted from PBMCs in TRIzol for both TCR sequencing and RNA sequencing.

Sequenced here: peripheral blood mononuclear cells (PBMCs), sampled at new diagnosis, from a patient treated with antithyroid drugs. These receptor sequences come from a female donor with Graves disease.

There are many counts of this clonotype. The chain has TRBV7-2 and TRBJ2-1; D might be TRBD2 (5 bases). The V end was cut by 2 bases, the J end by 9 bases, with 11 bases between. CDR1 and CDR2 (germline): SGHTA, FQGNSA. The CDR3 is made up of 13 amino acids. The chain's CDR3 is CASSLNIRGEQFF. CDR3 nucleotide sequence: TGTGCCAGCAGCTTAAATATCCGGGGTGAGCAGTTCTTC.

This clonotype came up many times. The chain carries TRBV30 and TRBJ1-5; the D gene is possibly TRBD1 (5 bases). CDR1 and CDR2 from the germline V gene are GTSNPN and SVGIG (reference sequence). This CDR3 is 14 amino acids long. The V and J ends lost 2 bases and 2 bases respectively, with 10 bases between them. As DNA, the CDR3 is TGTGCCTGGAGTTCTCAGGGTGGCAATCAGCCCCAGCATTTT. It is translated as CAWSSQGGNQPQHF.

This clonotype was detected once. This chain uses TRBV10-3 with TRBJ2-7; TRBD1 is a possible D gene (5 bases). Germline CDR1 is ENHRY and CDR2 is SYGVKD. Trimming took 5 bases from V and 0 from J, leaving 8 bases between them. CDR3 length equals 13 residues. The CDR3 protein is CAISYDSSYEQYF. The CDR3 DNA reads as TGTGCCATCAGTTACGACAGCTCCTACGAGCAGTACTTC.

This clonotype was recorded at least ten times. J is TRBJ1-2 and V is TRBV28, with a weak D call TRBD1 (6 bases). The CDR3 contains 14 residues. V dropped 1 base and J dropped 4 bases, with 10 bases sitting between them. Germline lookup yields CDR1 MDHEN and CDR2 SYDVKM. This CDR3 reads CASSLFSTGYGYTF. In DNA, the CDR3 is TGTGCCAGCAGTTTATTCTCGACAGGCTATGGCTACACCTTC.

This clonotype was observed many times. CDR3 nucleotide sequence: TGTGCCACCGGGACAGGGGGATACCAAGAGACCCAGTACTTC. The encoded protein is CATGTGGYQETQYF. This rearrangement joins TRBV6-1 to TRBJ2-5, with 11 nucleotides matching TRBD1. Germline V gives CDR1 MNHNS, CDR2 SASEGT. The V and J ends lost 10 bases and 0 bases, in that order; junction bases with no gene match: 4. The CDR3 sequence is 14 residues long.

This clonotype was seen at least ten times. The chain recombines TRBV3-1 with TRBJ2-7; 11 nucleotides agree with TRBD2. Germline V gene lookup returns CDR1 LGHDT and CDR2 YNNKEL (reference sequence). CDR3 length: 13 residues. Trimming took 4 bases from V and 6 from J; bases not matched to a gene: 2. This CDR3 reads CASSLGTSGEQYF. The CDR3 region has the DNA TGTGCCAGCAGCCTAGGGACTAGCGGCGAGCAGTACTTC.

This clonotype has ten or more counts. J is TRBJ1-4 and V is TRBV6-1; possible D gene TRBD1, 6 bases. The CDR3 loop spans 13 amino acids. Deletions cut 8 bases from V and 9 bases from J, with 16 bases between. The germline V gene has CDR1 MNHNS and CDR2 SASEGT. The CDR3 reads CASVGGTSKKLFF. The CDR3 DNA is TGTGCCAGCGTGGGGGGGACAAGTAAAAAACTGTTTTTT.

This clonotype has at least ten counts. V and J are TRBV11-2 and TRBJ2-5, with D possibly being TRBD1 (5 bases). Looked up from germline, CDR1 is SGHAT and CDR2 is FQNNGV. V lost 1 base and J lost 4, with 10 bases in between. This CDR3 region has 14 residues. For the CDR3, the DNA is TGTGCCAGCAGCTTAGGGGGCATGGGAGAGACCCAGTACTTC. It encodes CASSLGGMGETQYF.

This clonotype was detected ten times or more. V is TRBV12-3 or TRBV12-4 and J is TRBJ2-1; 8 positions match TRBD2. V gave up 4 bases and J gave up 2 bases; unmatched junction bases: 7. The CDR3 loop spans 16 amino acids. The CDR3 region has the DNA TGTGCCAGCAGTTCTACTGGGACTAGGGCCTACAATGAGCAGTTCTTC. Translating gives CASSSTGTRAYNEQFF.

This clonotype was recorded at least ten times. The rearrangement joins TRBV11-2 to TRBJ2-3; a possible D gene is TRBD2 (5 bases). Germline values: CDR1 SGHAT, CDR2 FQNNGV. Trimming left V 2 bases short and J 2 bases short, with 11 bases between. The CDR3 is made up of 15 amino acids. In nucleotides, the CDR3 is TGTGCCAGCAGCTTACTTTCCGGGGTCACAGATACGCAGTATTTT. It encodes CASSLLSGVTDTQYF.

The table lists this clonotype with a count of one. The V call is TRBV7-9, the J call TRBJ1-6; 8 nucleotides align to TRBD1. Germline V lookup: CDR1 SEHNR, CDR2 FQNEAQ (reference sequence). The J segment lost 10 bases and the V segment lost 4 bases, leaving 6 bases of the junction unmatched. The CDR3 is 14 residues long. CDR3: CASSYDRGLSPLHF. CDR3 sequence (DNA): TGTGCCAGCAGCTACGACAGGGGCCTATCACCCCTCCACTTT.

This clonotype showed up many times. The chain recombines TRBV7-3 with TRBJ2-7; D unclear. The CDR3 is made up of 15 amino acids. Germline lookup yields CDR1 SGHTA and CDR2 FQGTGA. V was trimmed by 5 bases and J by 2 bases, leaving 16 bases between them. The CDR3 DNA sequence: TGTGCCAGCAGCCCGCAAGCGACTGGAACCTACGAGCAGTACTTC. Translation: CASSPQATGTYEQYF.

This clonotype has at least ten counts. The chain carries TRBV27 and TRBJ1-2; unclear D gene. V shed 3 bases and J shed 2 bases, with 10 bases lying between them. This CDR3 region has 14 residues. Germline CDR1 is MNHEY and CDR2 is SMNVEV (reference sequence). DNA of the CDR3: TGTGCCAGCAGTTTCCGAGACAAAAACTATGGCTACACCTTC. Its protein product is CASSFRDKNYGYTF.

With respect to this clonotype: This likely traces to a read error, being one base from a far larger clone. CDR3: CASSPSPLNTEAFF. CDR3 coding DNA: TGTGCCAGCAGCCCTTCCCCTTTGAACACTGAAGCTTTCTTT. The rearrangement links TRBV7-9 to TRBJ1-1; the D is unclear. The V gene lost 5 bases and the J gene lost 0 bases, with 10 bases spanning the gap. CDR1 and CDR2 from the germline V gene are SEHNR and FQNEAQ (reference sequence). The CDR3 has 14 residues.

A word on this clonotype: Just one base apart from a much larger clone, this may be a read error. This chain connects TRBV12-3 or TRBV12-4 to TRBJ2-1; the match to TRBD2 covers 7 bases. The CDR3 extends over 17 amino acids. The CDR3 sequence is CASSPPRGGLSYDEQFF. In DNA, the CDR3 is TGTGCCAGCTCACCACCCCGCGGGGGTCTCTCCTACGATGAGCAGTTCTTC.

This clonotype has at least ten counts. This chain connects TRBV19 to TRBJ1-2, with D perhaps matching TRBD1 (5 bases). Germline V gene lookup returns CDR1 LNHDA and CDR2 SQIVND (reference sequence). The V end was cut by 6 bases, the J end by 6 bases, with 14 bases between. The CDR3 is 13 amino acids. CDR3: CASSFLGGNGYTF. The CDR3 coding sequence is TGTGCCAGTAGCTTTCTCGGGGGGAATGGCTACACCTTC.

This clonotype was picked up one time. The chain couples TRBV7-9 to TRBJ2-1, with TRBD2 matching over 8 bases. J gave up 9 bases and V 1 base, and 8 bases lay outside the gene matches. The CDR3 is 15 residues long. Germline CDR1 reads SEHNR; CDR2 reads FQNEAQ (reference sequence). The CDR3 here is CASSLDSGGPREQFF. The CDR3 DNA is TGTGCCAGCAGCTTAGATTCGGGAGGGCCTCGTGAGCAGTTCTTC.

This clonotype appeared many times. The J gene is TRBJ1-6, the V gene TRBV12-3 or TRBV12-4; D uncertain. The CDR3 runs to 15 residues. V dropped 1 base and J dropped 7 bases, with 11 bases sitting between them. The CDR3 coding sequence is TGTGCCAGCAGTTTAGAAGGGATCAGGAATTCACCCCTCCACTTT. Translating gives CASSLEGIRNSPLHF.

This clonotype was detected many times. The rearrangement joins TRBV29-1 to TRBJ1-1; D is unclear. Germline V gene sequence: CDR1 SQVTM, CDR2 ANQGSEA. There are 13 residues in the CDR3. Trimming took 4 bases from V and 1 from J, leaving 10 bases between them. The CDR3, as DNA: TGCAGCGTTGCTGTTGCGGGGAACACTGAAGCTTTCTTT. Translating it yields CSVAVAGNTEAFF.

In its sample, this clonotype was seen many times. One end of the junction does not line up with germline, which may come from a read error. The rearrangement uses TRBV11-1 and TRBJ2-1; D is perhaps TRBD1 (6 bases). CDR3 length: 13 amino acids. The V gene's germline CDR1 is SGHAT and CDR2 FQDESV (reference sequence). The CDR3 nucleotides read TGTGCCAGCAGCTTAGTCAGGGGAAGTCGCAGGATCTTC. Amino acid sequence: CASSLVRGSRRIF.

The chain recombines TRBV2 with TRBJ2-7, with 8 bases lining up with TRBD1. Germline V lookup: CDR1 SNHLY, CDR2 FYNNEI. This CDR3 contains 17 residues. V gave up 6 bases and J gave up 4 bases; unmatched junction bases: 17. The CDR3 sequence is CASSMTAIGQGRYEQYF. The CDR3 coding sequence is TGTGCCAGCAGCATGACAGCTATAGGACAGGGAAGATACGAGCAGTACTTC.

Many counts were recorded for this clonotype. The chain carries TRBV12-3 or TRBV12-4 and TRBJ1-2; 10 bases map to TRBD1. Unmatched junction bases numbered 6, after V lost 2 bases and J lost 6 bases. The CDR3 contains 15 residues. In DNA, the CDR3 is TGTGCCAGCAGTTTAAGGACAGGGGGGGATCATGGCTACACCTTC. It specifies CASSLRTGGDHGYTF.